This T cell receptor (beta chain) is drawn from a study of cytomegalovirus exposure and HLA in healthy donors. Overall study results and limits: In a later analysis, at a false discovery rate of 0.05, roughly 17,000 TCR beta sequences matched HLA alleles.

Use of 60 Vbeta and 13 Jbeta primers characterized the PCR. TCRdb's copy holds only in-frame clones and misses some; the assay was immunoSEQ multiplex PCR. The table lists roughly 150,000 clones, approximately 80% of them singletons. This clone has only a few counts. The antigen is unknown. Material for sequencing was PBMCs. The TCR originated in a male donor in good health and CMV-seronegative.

The CDR3 bases are TGTGCCAGCAGCTTAATGTTCGTGCAGTATTTT. Its protein is CASSLMFVQYF. The chain employs TRBV7-2 and TRBJ2-3; D gene ambiguous. Germline assignment: CDR1 SGHTA and CDR2 FQGNSA. CDR3 length: 11 residues. The ends were cut back, 2 bases at V and 11 bases at J, with 8 bases in the middle.